The present T cell receptor beta chain was sequenced within a study of T cell responses to AZD1222 COVID-19 vaccine. The CDR3 is made up of 14 amino acids. V gave up 5 bases and J gave up 3 bases; unmatched junction bases: 6. Germline CDR1 and CDR2: KGHSH and LQKENI. The data were produced by immunoSEQ multiplex PCR, yet TCRdb's version contains in-frame clones alone and is incomplete. The sample lists about 130,000 clones, 80% to 90% occurring once. This clonotype was sampled from an adult who received the AZD1222 COVID-19 vaccine. The material sequenced was peripheral blood, taken 28 days after the second AZD1222 dose. The chain couples TRBV18 to TRBJ1-1; 7 bases align to TRBD1. CDR3 in DNA: TGTGCCAGCTCATCTGACAGGGTGGACACTGAAGCTTTCTTT. Its protein product is CASSSDRVDTEAFF.